A single sample is the source of the 19 T cell receptor beta chains below, sequenced in a study of radiotherapy plus CTLA-4 blockade in lung cancer (dated by TCRdb to 2017 to 2018). The library was generated by the immunoSEQ multiplex PCR assay. TCRdb limited this immuneACCESS table to in-frame rearrangements with V and J called. A share of clones is missing; checked studies link under half to unresolved V genes, and the rest is unexplained. The sample table records about 80,000 clones; around 88% of these occur just once. The top ten hold more than 2% of the sample. This material consisted of peripheral blood, taken from a patient treated with radiotherapy plus ipilimumab. The receptors were sampled from a human donor with non-small cell lung cancer who had a partial response to radiotherapy plus ipilimumab.

The table lists this clone with a few counts. The rearrangement joins TRBV12-1 to TRBJ1-4; TRBD1 was called by the table and not checked on the DNA. TRBV12-1 is reported as a pseudogene. The CDR3 sequence is 17 residues long. CDR3 protein: CASSFPGTVRTNEKLFF. The DNA for the CDR3 is TGTGCCAGCAGCTTTCCGGGGACAGTTAGAACTAATGAAAAACTGTTTTTT.

V usage is TRBV5-1 and J usage is TRBJ2-1; D is uncertain. Germline V lookup: CDR1 SGHRS, CDR2 YFSETQ. This CDR3 spans 16 amino acids. The V and J ends lost 4 bases and 1 base respectively, with 15 bases between them. CDR3 region: CASSPDGDLSYNEQFF. CDR3 nucleotides: TGCGCCAGCAGCCCGGATGGCGACTTGTCCTACAATGAGCAGTTCTTC.

The V gene is TRBV7-2, the J gene TRBJ2-6; D unclear. V was clipped by 0 bases and J by 4 bases, with 13 bases between them. The CDR3 runs 17 residues. Germline V lookup: CDR1 SGHTA, CDR2 FQGNSA. CDR3 DNA: TGTGCCAGCAGCTTAGCGAACGTGGCTTCGGGGGCCAACGTCCTGACTTTC. Translation: CASSLANVASGANVLTF.

The sample holds one count of this clone. This chain uses TRBV7-9 with TRBJ2-5, with 7 bases aligning to TRBD1. The CDR3 totals 16 residues. Losses at the gene ends were 4 bases for V and 5 bases for J; bases not matched to a gene: 13. The germline gives CDR1 SEHNR, CDR2 FQNEAQ (reference sequence). The CDR3 DNA reads TGTGCCAGCAGCTCTAACGTAAAGACAGGGCCCGAGACCCAGTACTTC. Its protein is CASSSNVKTGPETQYF.

This rearrangement joins TRBV11-2 to TRBJ2-7; the match to TRBD2 covers 15 bases. CDR3 length equals 16 residues. Per germline, CDR1 SGHAT and CDR2 FQNNGV. V lost 4 bases and J lost 5; bases outside the gene matches: 6. The CDR3 DNA follows: TGTGCCAGCAGCTCGGGACTAGCGGGAGGTATCCACGAGCAGTACTTC. Its translation is CASSSGLAGGIHEQYF.

The V call is TRBV7-6, the J call TRBJ2-3; 7 bases fit TRBD1. Germline V CDR1 and CDR2: SGHVS, FNYEAQ. Trimming removed 5 bases from V and 3 bases from J; junction bases left unmatched: 8. The CDR3 length is 15 residues. CDR3 sequence reads: CASSRRGQRTDTQYF. The CDR3 nucleotides are TGTGCCAGCAGCAGAAGGGGGCAGAGGACAGATACGCAGTATTTT. Together with reference TRBV7-6 and TRBJ2-3, the CDR3 gives the full variable domain: GAGVSQSPRYKVTKRGQDVALRCDPISGHVSLYWYRQALGQGPEFLTYFNYEAQQDKSGLPNDRFSAERPEGSISTLTIQRTEQRDSAMYRCASSRRGQRTDTQYFGPGTRLTVL.

The gene calls are TRBV28 and TRBJ1-2; D not certain. This CDR3 has 12 residues. The ends were cut back, 5 bases at V and 1 base at J, with 5 bases in the middle. Germline CDR1 and CDR2: MDHEN and SYDVKM. CDR3 in DNA: TGTGCCAGCAGTCAGATTAACTATGGCTACACCTTC. Amino acid sequence: CASSQINYGYTF.

This clone was seen only a few times. This sequence joins TRBV7-9 and TRBJ2-2; D may be TRBD1 (5 bases). V lost 9 bases, J lost 1 base, and 15 bases lay in between. This CDR3 is built from 15 residues. Germline V lookup: CDR1 SEHNR, CDR2 FQNEAQ (reference sequence). The CDR3 DNA reads TGTGCCAGTCTCAAGACAGAAGTGAACACCGGGGAGCTGTTTTTT. Translation: CASLKTEVNTGELFF.

The rearrangement joins TRBV20-1 to TRBJ2-7, with D perhaps matching TRBD1 (5 bases). Trimming took off 5 bases at V and 5 bases at J, with 10 bases between the two ends. Germline V gene sequence: CDR1 DFQATT, CDR2 SNEGSKA (reference sequence). CDR3 length: 11 amino acids. CDR3 sequence reads: CSASQGHEQYF. For the CDR3, the DNA is TGCAGTGCTTCTCAGGGTCACGAGCAGTACTTC.

The rearrangement joins TRBV28 to TRBJ1-1; perhaps TRBD1 as D (6 bases). Germline values: CDR1 MDHEN, CDR2 SYDVKM. CDR3 length: 14 residues. Trimming shortened V by 7 bases and J by 1 base, and 13 bases separated the two germline ends. CDR3 amino acids: CASTRGGGNTEAFF. CDR3 nucleotide sequence: TGTGCCAGCACCAGGGGCGGTGGGAACACTGAAGCTTTCTTT.

The rearrangement links TRBV7-6 to TRBJ2-1, with TRBD2 identical over 7 bases. The J segment lost 0 bases and the V segment lost 1 base, leaving 6 bases of the junction unmatched. Per germline, CDR1 SGHVS and CDR2 FNYEAQ. CDR3 length equals 17 residues. CDR3 sequence: CASSLGLAGVSYNEQFF. CDR3 in DNA: TGTGCCAGCAGCTTAGGTCTGGCGGGAGTCTCCTACAATGAGCAGTTCTTC.

This rearrangement joins TRBV5-1 to TRBJ2-5, with 10 bases that match TRBD2. This CDR3 is 16 amino acids long. V lost 7 bases to trimming and J lost 5 bases; unmatched junction nucleotides: 14. Germline V gene data show CDR1 as SGHRS and CDR2 as YFSETQ. DNA of the CDR3: TGCGCCAGCGGAAGAAGCGCTAGCGGGAGTTTTGAGACCCAGTACTTC. This gives the protein CASGRSASGSFETQYF.

The V gene is TRBV5-1, the J gene TRBJ2-2; D is ambiguous. The CDR3 extends over 16 amino acids. The germline gives CDR1 SGHRS, CDR2 YFSETQ. The V end was cut by 4 bases, the J end by 4 bases, with 17 bases between. This CDR3 is CASSRTDNVGTGELFF. CDR3 coding DNA: TGCGCCAGCAGCAGAACAGACAATGTGGGCACCGGGGAGCTGTTTTTT.

This sequence joins TRBV5-1 and TRBJ1-4; D ambiguous. This CDR3 region has 14 residues. V gave up 0 bases and J gave up 7 bases, with 10 bases separating them. Germline values: CDR1 SGHRS, CDR2 YFSETQ. The CDR3 sequence is CASSLEQIGEKLFF. The CDR3 region has the DNA TGCGCCAGCAGCTTGGAACAGATAGGTGAAAAACTGTTTTTT.

The rearrangement uses TRBV28 and TRBJ1-1; a weak D match, TRBD1 (6 bases). V was cut by 4 bases and J by 4 bases, with 16 bases left in between. Germline values: CDR1 MDHEN, CDR2 SYDVKM. The CDR3 is made up of 15 amino acids. For the CDR3, the DNA is TGTGCCAGCAGTTCACAGGGTTTTCGGGGCACTGAAGCTTTCTTT. This codes for CASSSQGFRGTEAFF.

V is TRBV11-3 and J is TRBJ2-1, with unresolved D. The CDR3 is 14 amino acids. Germline V gives CDR1 SGHNT, CDR2 YENEEA. Trimming removed 0 bases from V and 10 bases from J, with 13 bases in between. The CDR3 sequence is CASSLDSGRVEQFF. CDR3 sequence (DNA): TGTGCCAGCAGCTTAGATTCTGGCCGGGTCGAGCAGTTCTTC.

This chain joins TRBV4-1 and TRBJ2-5; TRBD1 matches 8 bases. Germline V gene lookup returns CDR1 MGHRA and CDR2 YSYEKL. This CDR3 is built from 15 residues. J gave up 5 bases and V 4 bases, and 9 bases lay outside the gene matches. The chain's CDR3 is CASSPIQGAQETQYF. CDR3 nucleotide sequence: TGCGCCAGCAGCCCCATCCAGGGGGCACAGGAGACCCAGTACTTC.

The rearrangement links TRBV5-1 to TRBJ2-7; 9 nucleotides agree with TRBD1. The V and J ends lost 3 bases and 2 bases, in that order; junction bases with no gene match: 3. This CDR3 is built from 14 residues. The V gene's germline CDR1 is SGHRS and CDR2 YFSETQ. The CDR3 coding sequence is TGCGCCAGCAGCTGGGACAGGGAGACCTACGAGCAGTACTTC. Protein: CASSWDRETYEQYF.

This clone has just a few counts. The chain links TRBV5-5 to TRBJ1-3; possible D gene TRBD1, 6 bases. With 8 bases removed from V and 4 bases from J, the gap between germline ends came to 13 bases. The CDR3 spans 13 residues. CDR1 and CDR2 from the germline V gene are SGHKS and YYEKEE (reference sequence). CDR3: CASEQGSGNTIYF. Here the CDR3 DNA reads TGTGCCAGTGAACAGGGATCAGGAAACACCATATATTTT.